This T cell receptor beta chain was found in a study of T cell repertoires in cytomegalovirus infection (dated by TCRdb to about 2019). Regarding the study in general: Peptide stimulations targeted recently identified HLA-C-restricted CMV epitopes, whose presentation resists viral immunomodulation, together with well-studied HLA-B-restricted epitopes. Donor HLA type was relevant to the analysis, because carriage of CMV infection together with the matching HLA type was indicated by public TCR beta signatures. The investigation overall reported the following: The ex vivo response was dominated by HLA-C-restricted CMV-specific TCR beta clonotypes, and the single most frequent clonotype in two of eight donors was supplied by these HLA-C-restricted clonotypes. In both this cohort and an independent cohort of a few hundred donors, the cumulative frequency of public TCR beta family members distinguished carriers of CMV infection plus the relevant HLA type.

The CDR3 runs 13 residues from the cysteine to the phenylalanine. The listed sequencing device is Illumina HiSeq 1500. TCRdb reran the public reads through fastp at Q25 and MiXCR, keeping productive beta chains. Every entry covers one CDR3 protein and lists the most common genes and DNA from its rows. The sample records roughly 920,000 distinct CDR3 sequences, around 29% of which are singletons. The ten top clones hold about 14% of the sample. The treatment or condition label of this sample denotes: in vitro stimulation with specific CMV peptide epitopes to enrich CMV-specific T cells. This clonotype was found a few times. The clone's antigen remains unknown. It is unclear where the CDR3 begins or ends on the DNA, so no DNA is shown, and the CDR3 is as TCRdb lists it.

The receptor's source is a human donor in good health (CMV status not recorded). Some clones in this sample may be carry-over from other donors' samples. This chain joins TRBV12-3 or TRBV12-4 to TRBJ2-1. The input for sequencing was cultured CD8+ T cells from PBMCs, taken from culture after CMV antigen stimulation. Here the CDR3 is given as CASSSSPDNEQFF.